The 14 T cell receptor beta chains below all came from one sample that was sequenced in a study of T cells in women clearing cervical HPV infection. Generated by immunoSEQ multiplex PCR, the TCRdb table keeps only in-frame clones and is missing some. The sample holds approximately 44,000 clones. The material sequenced was blood buffy coat. Receptors were obtained from a woman between 18 and 70 years old with a cervical HPV16 infection that either progressed to CIN3+ or cleared (not recorded which).

Concerning this clone: Coverage ceases 3 residues before the CDR3 finishes, and the germline J gene fills in the end. This sequence joins TRBV20-1 and TRBJ1-2; possible D gene TRBD1, 6 bases. Trimming removed 6 bases from V and 2 bases from J, with 16 bases in between. This CDR3 is 14 amino acids long. Looked up from germline, CDR1 is DFQATT and CDR2 is SNEGSKA (reference sequence). The CDR3 bases that were read are TGCAGTGCGCACAGGGCCCTGTCGAACTATGGC. Its protein product is CSAHRALSNYG. The CDR3, in full, reads CSAHRALSNYGYTF.

Notes on this clone: The read gets to within 3 residues of the CDR3 end, and the germline J gene fills in the rest. The rearrangement joins TRBV2 to TRBJ2-5, with D unclear. Between the trimmed V and J ends, which lost 5 bases and 5 bases, there was a span of 6 bases. This CDR3 region has 11 residues. Germline V gene sequence: CDR1 SNHLY, CDR2 FYNNEI. Incomplete CDR3 DNA: TGTGCCAGCAGTCTTCAGGAGACC. Protein: CASSLQET. The entire CDR3 protein is CASSLQETQYF.

About this clone itself: From the germline J gene comes the end of the CDR3, since the read stops 3 residues before it. The rearrangement links TRBV6-2 or TRBV6-3 to TRBJ1-2, with TRBD1 as a possible D gene (6 bases). Trimming took off 5 bases at V and 7 bases at J, with 14 bases between the two ends. This CDR3 is built from 13 residues. Germline V gene sequence: CDR1 MNHEY, CDR2 SVGEGT. The sequenced CDR3 bases are TGTGCCAGCAGTGACGGACAGTTATCTGGC. Amino acids: CASSDGQLSG. The whole CDR3 protein is CASSDGQLSGYTF.

Regarding this clone: The CDR3 end is not reached by the read, which stops 3 residues before it; the germline J gene fills it in. The chain couples TRBV5-6 to TRBJ2-2; 7 positions match TRBD1. V lost 4 bases, J lost 6 bases, and 6 bases stayed unmatched. The CDR3 consists of 14 residues. Germline V gene data show CDR1 as SGHDT and CDR2 as YYEEEE. Partial CDR3 DNA: TGTGCCAGCAGCATTGGACAGGTCGCCGGGGAG. Its protein product is CASSIGQVAGE. The whole CDR3 sequence reads CASSIGQVAGELFF.

About this clone itself: The read terminates 3 residues before the CDR3 end, so the remaining end is supplied by the germline J gene. This chain links TRBV29-1 with TRBJ2-5; 11 bases line up with TRBD2. This CDR3 is built from 17 residues. J gave up 5 bases and V 4 bases, and 15 bases lay outside the gene matches. Germline V gene sequence: CDR1 SQVTM, CDR2 ANQGSEA. CDR3 sequence reads: CSVVGLWLAGGGETQYF. The sequenced part of the CDR3 DNA is TGCAGCGTTGTCGGATTGTGGCTAGCGGGGGGCGGGGAGACC.

Notes on this clone: The CDR3 end is not reached by the read, which stops 3 residues before it; the germline J gene fills it in. This rearrangement joins TRBV18 to TRBJ2-7; tentative D call: TRBD1 (5 bases). CDR3 length: 14 amino acids. V shed 2 bases and J shed 1 base, with 9 bases lying between them. Germline V lookup: CDR1 KGHSH, CDR2 LQKENI. The sequenced part of the CDR3 DNA is TGTGCCAGCTCACCATTGGACACTTCCTACGAG. This sequence encodes CASSPLDTSYE. The CDR3 reads in full as CASSPLDTSYEQYF.

Note on this clone: With the read ending 3 residues before the CDR3 end, the germline J gene is used to fill in that end. The chain is built from TRBV29-1 and TRBJ1-2; a weak D match, TRBD1 (5 bases). The CDR3 is 15 residues long. The V gene's germline CDR1 is SQVTM and CDR2 ANQGSEA. CDR3 loop: CSVDALAGGRDTYTF. The DNA read from the CDR3 is TGCAGCGTTGATGCCCTAGCGGGGGGAAGAGATACC.

In regard to this clone: The read is 3 residues too short to cover the CDR3 end, so that end is filled in from the germline J gene. The chain has TRBV11-2 and TRBJ1-1, with TRBD1 matching over 10 bases. V lost 3 bases to trimming and J lost 5 bases; unmatched junction nucleotides: 6. The germline V gene has CDR1 SGHAT and CDR2 FQNNGV. This CDR3 is built from 15 residues. CDR3 residues: CASSFSGQGRTEAFF. CDR3 bases read: TGTGCCAGCAGCTTTTCGGGACAGGGGCGTACTGAA.

Of note for this clone: The read terminates 3 residues before the CDR3 end, so the remaining end is supplied by the germline J gene. The chain links TRBV30 to TRBJ2-5, with D possibly being TRBD2 (7 bases). Trimming left V 8 bases short and J 3 bases short, with 16 bases between. Germline assignment: CDR1 GTSNPN and CDR2 SVGIG (reference sequence). CDR3 length: 13 amino acids. CDR3 bases read: TGTGCCGGGGGGGGAGGGGGGAAAGAGACC. Translating it yields CAGGGGGKET. The entire CDR3 protein reads CAGGGGGKETQYF. Together with reference TRBV30 and TRBJ2-5, the CDR3 gives the full variable domain: SQTIHQWPATLVQPVGSPLSLECTVEGTSNPNLYWYRQAAGRGLQLLFYSVGIGQISSEVPQNLSASRPQDRQFILSSKKLLLSDSGFYLCAGGGGGKETQYFGPGTRLLVL.

To note about this clone: The sequenced fragment ends 3 residues before the CDR3 boundary, so the rest is inferred from the germline J gene. The V gene is TRBV28, the J gene TRBJ1-2; D is perhaps TRBD1 (5 bases). CDR1 and CDR2 from the germline V gene are MDHEN and SYDVKM. This CDR3 has 14 residues. The CDR3 is CASSLDGRAGSYTF. The sequenced part of the CDR3 DNA is TGTGCCAGCAGTTTAGATGGCAGGGCGGGGAGC.

As regards this clone: The read ends 3 residues before the CDR3 terminus; that terminus is restored from the germline J gene. V is TRBV19 and J is TRBJ2-5, with D tentatively TRBD1 (6 bases). Germline CDR1 reads LNHDA; CDR2 reads SQIVND (reference sequence). The V gene lost 8 bases and the J gene lost 4 bases, with 17 bases spanning the gap. This CDR3 spans 14 amino acids. The DNA read from the CDR3 is TGTGCCAGTCAAGAACTGGGGGCTAGAGAGACC. Amino acid sequence: CASQELGARET. The CDR3 reads in full as CASQELGARETQYF.

For this clone: The read stops 3 residues short of the end of the CDR3; the missing end is completed from the germline J gene. The chain links TRBV10-3 to TRBJ2-3, with D unclear. CDR3 size: 11 residues. Trimming removed 6 bases from V and 3 bases from J, with 4 bases in between. Germline V gene data show CDR1 as ENHRY and CDR2 as SYGVKD. This chain's CDR3 is CAIRLTDTQYF. Incomplete CDR3 DNA: TGTGCCATCAGATTAACAGATACG.

In the case of this clone: Sequencing ends 3 residues short of the CDR3 end; the germline J gene provides the rest. The V and J genes are TRBV7-7 and TRBJ2-5; D is ambiguous. Germline values: CDR1 SSHAT, CDR2 FNYEAQ (reference sequence). This CDR3 has 14 amino acids. V dropped 3 bases and J dropped 2 bases, with 10 bases sitting between them. The CDR3 DNA, read in part, is TGTGCCAGCAGCTTCGCAACGGTTCAAGAGACC. Encoded protein: CASSFATVQET. The complete CDR3 reads CASSFATVQETQYF. The whole variable domain, filled in from reference TRBV7-7 and TRBJ2-5, reads GAGVSQSPRYKVTKRGQDVTLRCDPISSHATLYWYQQALGQGPEFLTYFNYEAQPDKSGLPSDRFSAERPEGSISTLTIQRTEQRDSAMYRCASSFATVQETQYFGPGTRLLVL.

A note on this clone: The CDR3 goes on 3 residues after the read ends, and that part is filled in from the germline J gene. V gene TRBV7-3 combines with J gene TRBJ1-2, with TRBD1 matching 8 bases. The germline V gene has CDR1 SGHTA and CDR2 FQGTGA. Unmatched junction bases numbered 14, after V lost 2 bases and J lost 6 bases. This CDR3 contains 17 residues. The CDR3 bases that were read are TGTGCCAGCAGCTTAGGGGGGACAGGAACGGGTCGGCATGGC. The encoded protein is CASSLGGTGTGRHG. The complete CDR3 reads CASSLGGTGTGRHGYTF.